The T cell receptor (beta chain) described here comes from a study of a mutant IDH1 vaccine in newly diagnosed glioma. Study background: Weeks 35 and 47 hosted visits V12 and V13, respectively.

Time point denoted: week 35, safety follow-up. The study gave 300 ug of mutant IDH1 20-mer peptide per vaccine dose, with topical imiquimod. Each patient was administered eight vaccinations, scheduled in weeks 1, 3, 5, 7, 11, 15, 19 and 23. Study-wide results and limits: A vaccine-induced immune response developed in approximately 94% of the patients. Shifts in the top peripheral T cell clonotypes seemed unrelated to pseudoprogression.

With respect to this clone: Its cognate antigen is unknown.

Measured with immunoSEQ multiplex PCR; TCRdb has only the in-frame clones, and not every one. This sample carries around 26,000 clones, 75% to 90% of them seen once, and the ten largest clones take 31%. The starting material was PBMCs, obtained from a glioma patient whose treatment included an IDH1 peptide vaccine. This clonotype was sampled from a man between 25 and 39 years old with glioma.

As DNA, the CDR3 is TGTGCCAGCAGCCGCCGGCAAGGACAGGGCTACACCTTC. Residues: CASSRRQGQGYTF. The chain carries TRBV7-6 and TRBJ1-2; a weak D match, TRBD1 (6 bases). The CDR3 sequence is 13 residues long. Trimming left V 5 bases short and J 8 bases short, with 15 bases between. Germline-derived CDR1 and CDR2 are SGHVS and FNYEAQ.